The 7 T cell receptor beta chains below all came from one sample that was sequenced in a study of OX40 agonist ivuxolimab in advanced cancers. The repertoire was sequenced with immunoSEQ multiplex PCR; TCRdb's copy has only in-frame clones and lacks some. This table holds around 80,000 clones, about 85% found once. Sequenced material: CD4+ or CD8+ T cells sorted from blood, taken in a trial of the OX40 agonist ivuxolimab. These receptors were obtained from an adult with an advanced solid tumor such as melanoma, head and neck, liver or kidney cancer.

The chain joins TRBV11-3 to TRBJ2-1, with 9 nucleotides matching TRBD2. Germline CDR1 and CDR2: SGHNT and YENEEA. The CDR3 loop spans 15 amino acids. With 2 bases clipped from V and 3 bases from J, the junction kept 2 bases outside the gene matches. The CDR3: CASSLLAGNYNEQFF. CDR3 nucleotide sequence: TGTGCCAGCAGCTTACTAGCGGGAAACTACAATGAGCAGTTCTTC.

CDR3 region: CASSAGPLAGGGEFF. In DNA, the CDR3 is TGTGCCAGCAGCGCCGGACCGCTAGCGGGAGGGGGAGAGTTCTTC. V and J are TRBV9 and TRBJ2-1; 12 bases fit TRBD2. The CDR3 runs to 15 residues. The V segment lost 3 bases and the J segment 14 bases; nucleotides outside the gene matches: 12. The germline V gene has CDR1 SGDLS and CDR2 YYNGEE.

A few counts support this clone. The rearrangement joins TRBV19 to TRBJ2-7; TRBD1 matches at 9 bases. CDR1 LNHDA and CDR2 SQIVND come from the germline V gene (reference sequence). The CDR3 runs to 13 residues. Trimming removed 9 bases from V and 0 bases from J; junction bases left unmatched: 3. For the CDR3, the DNA is TGTGCCAGCGGACAGGGGATCTCCTACGAGCAGTACTTC. Amino acids: CASGQGISYEQYF.

V is TRBV19 and J is TRBJ1-2; D is unresolved. V was pared by 7 bases and J by 8 bases, with 17 bases between. The CDR3 contains 13 residues. The germline V gene has CDR1 LNHDA and CDR2 SQIVND (reference sequence). In nucleotides, the CDR3 is TGTGCCAGTACCACAACAGAACTCGTCGGCTACACCTTC. It specifies CASTTTELVGYTF.

This clone was seen a handful of times. The J gene is TRBJ2-3, the V gene TRBV7-8; maybe TRBD2 (6 bases). Germline V gene lookup returns CDR1 SGHVS and CDR2 FQNEAQ. V was cut by 0 bases and J by 5 bases, with 12 bases left in between. This CDR3 is built from 15 residues. In nucleotides, the CDR3 is TGTGCCAGCAGCTTAGCGTCGGGAGCTGGAGATACGCAGTATTTT. It is translated as CASSLASGAGDTQYF.

The chain uses TRBV5-1 and TRBJ1-1; 9 nucleotides agree with TRBD1. Trimming removed 3 bases from V and 3 bases from J; junction bases left unmatched: 6. Germline-derived CDR1 and CDR2 are SGHRS and YFSETQ. This CDR3 contains 15 residues. The CDR3: CASSSGTGRHTEAFF. The CDR3 DNA follows: TGCGCCAGCAGCTCGGGGACAGGGAGACACACTGAAGCTTTCTTT.

This clone was seen a handful of times. This chain connects TRBV28 to TRBJ1-6; the D is unclear. Deletions cut 2 bases from V and 7 bases from J, with 12 bases between. The CDR3 extends over 15 amino acids. The germline CDR1 and CDR2 sequences are MDHEN and SYDVKM. CDR3 amino acids: CASSLGGKGNSPLHF. CDR3 in DNA: TGTGCCAGCAGTTTAGGCGGAAAGGGCAATTCACCCCTCCACTTT.